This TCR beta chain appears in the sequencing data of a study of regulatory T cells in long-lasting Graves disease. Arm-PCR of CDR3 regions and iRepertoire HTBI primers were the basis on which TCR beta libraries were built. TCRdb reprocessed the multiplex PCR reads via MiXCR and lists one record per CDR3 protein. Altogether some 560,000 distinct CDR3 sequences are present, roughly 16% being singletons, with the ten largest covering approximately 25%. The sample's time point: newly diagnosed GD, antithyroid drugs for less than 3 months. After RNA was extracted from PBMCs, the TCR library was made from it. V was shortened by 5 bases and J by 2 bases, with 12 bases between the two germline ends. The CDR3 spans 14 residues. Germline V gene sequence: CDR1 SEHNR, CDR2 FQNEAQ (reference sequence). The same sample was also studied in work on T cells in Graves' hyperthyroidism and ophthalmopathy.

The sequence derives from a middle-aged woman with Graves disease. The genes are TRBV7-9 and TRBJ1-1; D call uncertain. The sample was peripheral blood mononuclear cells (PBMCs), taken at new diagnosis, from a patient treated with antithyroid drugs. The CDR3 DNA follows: TGTGCCAGCAGCACCGGACGGGTAAACACTGAAGCTTTCTTT. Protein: CASSTGRVNTEAFF.